The 30 T cell receptor beta chains below were found in one sample sequenced in a study of blood T cell repertoires in COVID-19. This table comes from immunoSEQ multiplex PCR, and its TCRdb copy is limited to in-frame clones, with some not included. The table includes about 120,000 clones, around 91% detected once. Sequenced sample: peripheral blood. These receptors were obtained from a man in his 70s with active or convalescent COVID-19.

V is TRBV27 and J is TRBJ2-1; 11 nucleotides align to TRBD2. The CDR3 has 15 amino acids. The V segment lost 4 bases and the J segment 3 bases; nucleotides outside the gene matches: 2. Germline CDR1 and CDR2: MNHEY and SMNVEV (reference sequence). CDR3 amino acids: CASSSGTSGYNEQFF. CDR3 DNA: TGTGCCAGCAGTTCCGGGACTAGCGGCTACAATGAGCAGTTCTTC.

The genes are TRBV4-2 and TRBJ2-3; 11 bases align to TRBD2. The ends lost 7 bases at V and 6 bases at J; junction bases unmatched: 12. CDR1 LGHNA and CDR2 YNFKEQ come from the germline V gene. CDR3 size: 16 residues. CDR3 region: CASTSRLLAGADTQYF. In nucleotides, the CDR3 is TGTGCCAGCACCTCCCGACTACTAGCGGGAGCTGATACGCAGTATTTT.

The chain couples TRBV19 to TRBJ1-1; possibly TRBD1 for D (5 bases). Trimming removed 1 base from V and 1 base from J, with 10 bases in between. The CDR3 sequence is 15 residues long. The germline gives CDR1 LNHDA, CDR2 SQIVND (reference sequence). CDR3 DNA sequence: TGTGCCAGTAGTATAGGGGCGGGGGGGAACACTGAAGCTTTCTTT. Protein product: CASSIGAGGNTEAFF.

The chain recombines TRBV21-1 with TRBJ2-7; the D call in the table, TRBD2, was not verified against the DNA. TRBV21-1 has pseudogene status. This CDR3 spans 14 amino acids. CDR3 sequence: CASTPAARAYEQYF. The DNA of the CDR3 is TGTGCCAGCACCCCGGCCGCGAGGGCCTACGAGCAGTACTTC.

The chain carries TRBV28 and TRBJ1-6, with no clear D. Trimming removed 4 bases from V and 0 bases from J, with 7 bases in between. The CDR3 has 15 residues. Looked up from germline, CDR1 is MDHEN and CDR2 is SYDVKM. CDR3 in DNA: TGTGCCAGCAGTTCTCACAGCTCCTATAATTCACCCCTCCACTTT. Amino acid sequence: CASSSHSSYNSPLHF. The full variable domain, with the rest looked up from reference TRBV28 and TRBJ1-6, is DVKVTQSSRYLVKRTGEKVFLECVQDMDHENMFWYRQDPGLGLRLIYFSYDVKMKEKGDIPEGYSVSREKKERFSLILESASTNQTSMYLCASSSHSSYNSPLHFGNGTRLTVT.

The V gene is TRBV27, the J gene TRBJ2-3, with 7 bases aligning to TRBD2. In germline, CDR1 is MNHEY, CDR2 SMNVEV (reference sequence). V lost 1 base and J lost 4; bases outside the gene matches: 5. The CDR3 runs to 15 residues. The chain's CDR3 is CASSLWGGGADTQYF. CDR3 nucleotide sequence: TGTGCCAGCAGTTTATGGGGGGGAGGGGCAGATACGCAGTATTTT.

This clone has more than one count but fewer than ten. This sequence joins TRBV15 and TRBJ2-7; TRBD2 is a possible D gene (6 bases). The CDR3 is 16 residues long. V lost 1 base to trimming and J lost 6 bases, with 19 bases between them. Germline CDR1 is LNHNV and CDR2 is YYDKDF (reference sequence). CDR3 amino acids: CATSRAKAGSRSEQYF. The CDR3 nucleotides read TGTGCCACCAGCAGAGCAAAGGCCGGGAGTCGATCCGAGCAGTACTTC.

This chain connects TRBV27 to TRBJ1-1, with D possibly being TRBD1 (5 bases). The V end lost 2 bases, the J end lost 6 bases, and 10 bases lay between the germline ends. In germline, CDR1 is MNHEY, CDR2 SMNVEV (reference sequence). The CDR3 has 13 residues. As DNA, the CDR3 is TGTGCCAGCAGTTTAATCACGGGGGCTGAAGCTTTCTTT. Its translation: CASSLITGAEAFF.

The rearrangement links TRBV14 to TRBJ1-3; D remains ambiguous. The CDR3 length is 17 residues. Trimming shortened V by 5 bases and J by 1 base, and 18 bases separated the two germline ends. Germline V lookup: CDR1 SGHDN, CDR2 FVKESK. CDR3 nucleotide sequence: TGTGCCAGCAGCGACCTACTGGGCTCCCAATCTGGAAACACCATATATTTT. Amino acid sequence: CASSDLLGSQSGNTIYF.

The chain has TRBV5-6 and TRBJ1-5, with D possibly matching TRBD1 (6 bases). V was shortened by 0 bases and J by 5 bases, with 9 bases between the two germline ends. CDR3 size: 14 residues. Looked up from germline, CDR1 is SGHDT and CDR2 is YYEEEE. CDR3 loop: CASSLGTEYQPQHF. In DNA form, the CDR3 reads TGTGCCAGCAGCTTGGGGACAGAGTATCAGCCCCAGCATTTT.

The J gene is TRBJ2-7, the V gene TRBV19, with unresolved D. The CDR3 is 13 amino acids. Germline CDR1 LNHDA, CDR2 SQIVND (reference sequence). Trimming removed 4 bases at V and 6 bases at J, with 13 bases between. For the CDR3, the DNA is TGTGCCAGTAGTACATTCTCCTATAGCGAGCAGTACTTC. It specifies CASSTFSYSEQYF.

The V and J genes are TRBV7-3 and TRBJ2-3, with 12 positions matching TRBD2. The V segment lost 4 bases and the J segment 2 bases; nucleotides outside the gene matches: 4. Germline lookup yields CDR1 SGHTA and CDR2 FQGTGA. The CDR3 is 16 residues long. The CDR3 DNA sequence: TGTGCCAGCAGCTCCACTAGCGGGAGGTCCACAGATACGCAGTATTTT. Translation gives CASSSTSGRSTDTQYF.

The rearrangement links TRBV5-1 to TRBJ1-5; tentatively, D is TRBD1 (6 bases). Trimming took 0 bases from V and 8 from J, leaving 15 bases between them. Germline CDR1 SGHRS, CDR2 YFSETQ. This CDR3 region has 15 residues. The CDR3 sequence: CASSLGSGAAEPQHF. The CDR3 region has the DNA TGCGCCAGCAGCTTGGGTTCAGGGGCCGCCGAGCCCCAGCATTTT. Drawing the rest from reference TRBV5-1 and TRBJ1-5, the complete variable domain is KAGVTQTPRYLIKTRGQQVTLSCSPISGHRSVSWYQQTPGQGLQFLFEYFSETQRNKGNFPGRFSGRQFSNSRSEMNVSTLELGDSALYLCASSLGSGAAEPQHFGDGTRLSIL.

V usage is TRBV4-1 and J usage is TRBJ1-6; TRBD1 aligns across 7 bases. Germline V CDR1 and CDR2: MGHRA, YSYEKL. J lost 6 bases, V lost 1 base, and 6 bases had no gene match. CDR3 length: 16 amino acids. In nucleotides, the CDR3 is TGCGCCAGCAGCCAAGTACCGGGACAGACTAATTCACCCCTCCACTTT. Its protein is CASSQVPGQTNSPLHF.

The chain recombines TRBV6-5 with TRBJ2-3, with D unclear. CDR3 size: 12 residues. Trimming removed 5 bases at V and 12 bases at J, with 15 bases between. The V gene's germline CDR1 is MNHEY and CDR2 SVGAGI. Here the CDR3 reads CASSPRLEAQYF. CDR3 sequence (DNA): TGTGCCAGCAGTCCCCGCTTAGAGGCCCAGTATTTT.

The rearrangement joins TRBV14 to TRBJ2-7; D may be TRBD2 (6 bases). Looked up from germline, CDR1 is SGHDN and CDR2 is FVKESK. The V and J ends lost 0 bases and 3 bases respectively, with 12 bases between them. The CDR3 runs 15 residues. CDR3 in amino acids: CASSQDRGEVYEQYF. The CDR3 region has the DNA TGTGCCAGCAGCCAAGACCGAGGGGAGGTCTACGAGCAGTACTTC.

The V call is TRBV11-2, the J call TRBJ2-7; tentatively, D is TRBD1 (6 bases). This CDR3 region has 14 residues. Germline values: CDR1 SGHAT, CDR2 FQNNGV. Trimming pared 1 base from V and 2 bases from J, leaving 9 bases between. CDR3 residues: CASSLGTVTYEQYF. CDR3 DNA sequence: TGTGCCAGCAGCTTAGGGACAGTTACCTACGAGCAGTACTTC.

The count of this clone is one. J is TRBJ2-3 and V is TRBV10-3; 10 nucleotides align to TRBD2. Trimming cost V 6 bases and J 6 bases; bases outside gene matches: 9. This CDR3 has 15 residues. Germline V CDR1 and CDR2: ENHRY, SYGVKD. The CDR3 loop is CAIRASGSSSDTQYF. CDR3 sequence (DNA): TGTGCCATCAGAGCTAGCGGGAGTTCGTCGGATACGCAGTATTTT.

The chain recombines TRBV15 with TRBJ1-1, with 8 bases matching TRBD1. The J segment lost 1 base and the V segment lost 0 bases, leaving 4 bases of the junction unmatched. This CDR3 comprises 16 residues. Germline CDR1 and CDR2: LNHNV and YYDKDF (reference sequence). The CDR3 spells CATSRDRGQGNTEAFF. The CDR3 DNA follows: TGTGCCACCAGCAGAGATCGCGGACAGGGGAACACTGAAGCTTTCTTT. The complete variable domain, with remaining parts taken from reference TRBV15 and TRBJ1-1, reads DAMVIQNPRYQVTQFGKPVTLSCSQTLNHNVMYWYQQKSSQAPKLLFHYYDKDFNNEADTPDNFQSRRPNTSFCFLDIRSPGLGDTAMYLCATSRDRGQGNTEAFFGQGTRLTVV.

This clone was recorded once. J is TRBJ2-3 and V is TRBV14; possibly TRBD1 for D (6 bases). The CDR3 contains 16 residues. Germline V gives CDR1 SGHDN, CDR2 FVKESK. V was pared by 6 bases and J by 5 bases, with 21 bases between. For the CDR3, the DNA is TGTGCCAGCAGTCGTTGGGGACAAACCCTGGGAGATACGCAGTATTTT. Protein product: CASSRWGQTLGDTQYF.

This clone appeared once. V and J are TRBV11-2 and TRBJ1-2; 11 nucleotides line up with TRBD1. Trimming at V came to 7 bases and at J to 8 bases, leaving 15 bases not matched to a gene. CDR3 size: 16 residues. The germline V gene encodes CDR1 SGHAT and CDR2 FQNNGV. In DNA form, the CDR3 reads TGTGCCAGCACCCCGTTAGGGACAGGGGGATTTAGGGGCTACACCTTC. Encoded protein: CASTPLGTGGFRGYTF. Drawing the rest from reference TRBV11-2 and TRBJ1-2, the complete variable domain is EAGVAQSPRYKIIEKRQSVAFWCNPISGHATLYWYQQILGQGPKLLIQFQNNGVVDDSQLPKDRFSAERLKGVDSTLKIQPAKLEDSAVYLCASTPLGTGGFRGYTFGSGTRLTVV.

DNA of the CDR3: TGTGCCAGCAGCCGCGGACAGCGCAATCAGCCCCAGCATTTT. As protein: CASSRGQRNQPQHF. The chain couples TRBV28 to TRBJ1-5, with D perhaps TRBD1 (6 bases). Germline V lookup: CDR1 MDHEN, CDR2 SYDVKM. V dropped 6 bases and J dropped 2 bases, with 11 bases sitting between them. This CDR3 has 14 residues.

V usage is TRBV6-5 and J usage is TRBJ1-2, with D possibly being TRBD1 (5 bases). Germline lookup yields CDR1 MNHEY and CDR2 SVGAGI. Between the trimmed V and J ends, which lost 6 bases and 4 bases, there was a span of 18 bases. The CDR3 has 15 residues. The CDR3 nucleotides are TGTGCCAGCAGCGACTCGCGCGGGACGGCCTATGGCTACACCTTC. This codes for CASSDSRGTAYGYTF.

J is TRBJ1-1 and V is TRBV5-4, with TRBD1 as a possible D gene (6 bases). V was pared by 3 bases and J by 4 bases, with 13 bases between. The germline CDR1 and CDR2 sequences are SGHNT and YYREEE (reference sequence). The CDR3 is 14 amino acids. CDR3 loop: CASSSQGKLTEAFF. The CDR3 coding sequence is TGTGCCAGCAGCTCACAGGGAAAACTCACTGAAGCTTTCTTT.

In its sample, this clone was seen once. The chain joins TRBV24-1 to TRBJ2-1; D not resolved. CDR3 length: 13 residues. Per germline, CDR1 KGHDR and CDR2 SFDVKD. Trimming removed 4 bases at V and 3 bases at J, with 6 bases between. The DNA of the CDR3 is TGTGCCACCAGTGACCCCAACTACAATGAGCAGTTCTTC. This translates into CATSDPNYNEQFF.

The chain has TRBV28 and TRBJ2-7; possibly TRBD1 for D (5 bases). Trimming pared 2 bases from V and 0 bases from J, leaving 8 bases between. Germline CDR1 is MDHEN and CDR2 is SYDVKM. CDR3 length: 14 amino acids. CDR3: CASSLQGLSYEQYF. CDR3 in DNA: TGTGCCAGCAGTTTACAGGGTCTCTCCTACGAGCAGTACTTC. Based on the CDR3 plus reference TRBV28 and TRBJ2-7, the full variable domain is DVKVTQSSRYLVKRTGEKVFLECVQDMDHENMFWYRQDPGLGLRLIYFSYDVKMKEKGDIPEGYSVSREKKERFSLILESASTNQTSMYLCASSLQGLSYEQYFGPGTRLTVT.

This clone was detected only a few times. This rearrangement joins TRBV9 to TRBJ2-3; tentatively, D is TRBD2 (6 bases). Per the germline V gene, CDR1 is SGDLS and CDR2 is YYNGEE. The V end lost 4 bases, the J end lost 1 base, and 13 bases lay between the germline ends. The CDR3 has 15 residues. This CDR3 is CASSPSLAGTDTQYF. CDR3 nucleotides: TGTGCCAGCAGCCCCAGCTTAGCGGGCACAGATACGCAGTATTTT.

This chain connects TRBV27 to TRBJ1-1; D is perhaps TRBD1 (5 bases). Germline V CDR1 and CDR2: MNHEY, SMNVEV (reference sequence). The CDR3 has 13 residues. V was shortened by 3 bases and J by 7 bases, with 12 bases between the two germline ends. The CDR3 nucleotides read TGTGCCAGCAGTTTGATGGTAGGGGATGAAGCTTTCTTT. It yields the protein CASSLMVGDEAFF.

V and J are TRBV12-3 or TRBV12-4 and TRBJ1-1, with 12 positions matching TRBD1. This CDR3 has 13 amino acids. V gave up 3 bases and J gave up 8 bases; unmatched junction bases: 1. Here the CDR3 reads CASSLGQGAEAFF. CDR3 coding DNA: TGTGCCAGCAGTTTGGGACAGGGGGCGGAAGCTTTCTTT.

The chain combines TRBV7-9 with TRBJ1-2, with TRBD1 matching over 7 bases. Germline-derived CDR1 and CDR2 are SEHNR and FQNEAQ (reference sequence). This CDR3 spans 14 amino acids. The trim removed 0 bases at V and 6 bases at J, leaving 4 bases unmatched. This CDR3 reads CASSLAGGADGYTF. CDR3 sequence (DNA): TGTGCCAGCAGCTTAGCAGGGGGCGCGGATGGCTACACCTTC.